This entry describes one T cell receptor beta chain. What it binds is not known. Time point specified: approximately ten-day in vitro stimulation with candidate neoantigen peptide 7. The TCR-sequenced patients were a few responders to pembrolizumab. An identically run culture lacking peptide was the fold-change baseline. The data are from a study of PD-1 blockade in mismatch repair-deficient tumors. The wider study: Enrolled about 2013-2017, patients had progressing, pretreated mismatch repair-deficient cancers of around twelve types.

Some clones are missing from TCRdb's copy, which holds only in-frame ones; the method was immunoSEQ multiplex PCR. The sample contains approximately 10,000 clones, around 90% of which appear only once. Whole-study findings and limits: Tumor-resident clones, often absent from pretreatment blood, expanded after pembrolizumab and then contracted.

The sequence came from an adult with mismatch repair-deficient cancer. This sample comprised cells cultured in vitro, obtained from a patient treated with pembrolizumab.

The CDR3 here is CASSAPPGQSFNTEAFF. The CDR3 DNA follows: TGTGCCAGCAGCGCCCCGCCGGGACAGTCTTTTAACACTGAAGCTTTCTTT. The rearrangement uses TRBV9 and TRBJ1-1, with 7 bases identical to TRBD1. The V gene end was trimmed by 3 bases and the J gene end by 2 bases; junction bases not matched to a gene: 13. The CDR3 has 17 amino acids. Germline CDR1 and CDR2: SGDLS and YYNGEE.